These 22 T cell receptor beta chains came from one sample sequenced in a study of T cells expressing NK-cell markers. Each CDR3 protein gets one entry in TCRdb, which reprocessed the 5' RACE reads and gives no DNA. This listing includes 450,000 to 600,000 distinct CDR3 sequences. Sequenced: blood T cells: a sorted CD56 or NKG2C T cell subset, CD4+ or CD8+ T cells, or bulk PBMC T cells (not recorded which). The receptors were gathered from a man younger than 30 in good health.

The genes are TRBV9 and TRBJ2-5; the TCRdb D gene call, TRBD1, has no DNA to confirm it. The germline V gene encodes CDR1 SGDLS and CDR2 YYNGEE. The CDR3 totals 17 residues. The CDR3 protein is CASSAILQGQRQETQYF.

This CDR3 is CASSPEGDRSSSYNEQFF. V is TRBV4-3 and J is TRBJ2-1; TCRdb proposes TRBD1, but this gene call is untestable without DNA. The CDR3 consists of 18 residues. Germline CDR1 is LGHNA and CDR2 is YSLEER.

The rearrangement links TRBV29-1 to TRBJ2-5; checking the TCRdb D call of TRBD1 is not possible without DNA. CDR3 length: 13 amino acids. Germline CDR1 is SQVTM and CDR2 is ANQGSEA. The CDR3 loop reads CSVDGGMQETQYF.

CDR3 sequence: CASRRTGGGYNEQFF. The J gene is TRBJ2-1, the V gene TRBV12-3 or TRBV12-4; absent DNA, TCRdb's TRBD1 call cannot be checked. The CDR3 runs 15 residues.

The chain links TRBV11-2 to TRBJ2-5. This CDR3 is built from 14 residues. Looked up from germline, CDR1 is SGHAT and CDR2 is FQNNGV. CDR3 region: CASSLIYGQETQYF.

The chain recombines TRBV5-1 with TRBJ2-1; TCRdb calls TRBD2, which cannot be checked without DNA. The CDR3 extends over 16 amino acids. The germline gives CDR1 SGHRS, CDR2 YFSETQ. The CDR3 is CASGEIPSGGYNEQFF.

J is TRBJ2-1 and V is TRBV5-1; as DNA is missing, the TRBD1 call by TCRdb cannot be tested. The CDR3 is 17 residues long. CDR1 is SGHRS and CDR2 is YFSETQ in the germline V gene. CDR3 loop: CASSPTVARALYNEQFF.

The chain has TRBV5-6 and TRBJ1-2. CDR1 is SGHDT and CDR2 is YYEEEE in the germline V gene. CDR3 length equals 13 residues. Here the CDR3 reads CASSLGQSGGYTF.

The rearrangement uses TRBV12-3 or TRBV12-4 and TRBJ1-5; TCRdb gives TRBD1 as the D gene, but with no DNA this cannot be confirmed. This CDR3 has 14 residues. The CDR3 reads CASSFGQVAGPQHF.

CDR3: CASNSASGAGELFF. The chain uses TRBV19 and TRBJ2-2; with no DNA, the TCRdb D assignment of TRBD2 cannot be verified. This CDR3 contains 14 residues. Germline CDR1 reads LNHDA; CDR2 reads SQIVND (reference sequence).

This chain connects TRBV7-2 to TRBJ2-1; TCRdb proposes TRBD2, but this gene call is untestable without DNA. This CDR3 spans 12 amino acids. CDR1 and CDR2 (germline): SGHTA, FQGNSA. The CDR3 loop reads CASSTGLAGVFF. Filled out from reference TRBV7-2 and TRBJ2-1, the complete variable domain reads GAGVSQSPSNKVTEKGKDVELRCDPISGHTALYWYRQSLGQGLEFLIYFQGNSAPDKSGLPSDRFSAERTGGSVSTLTIQRTQQEDSAVYLCASSTGLAGVFFGPGTRLTVL.

The chain combines TRBV6-1 with TRBJ2-7; TCRdb reports TRBD2, a call that lacks DNA to check it against. This CDR3 is 14 amino acids long. Per germline, CDR1 MNHNS and CDR2 SASEGT. This CDR3 reads CASRSTSGSYEQYF.

The V gene is TRBV12-3 or TRBV12-4, the J gene TRBJ1-1. The CDR3 runs 13 residues. The CDR3 protein is CATKDRGGTEAFF.

The chain is built from TRBV6-5 and TRBJ2-2; checking the TCRdb D call of TRBD1 is not possible without DNA. Germline V CDR1 and CDR2: MNHEY, SVGAGI. The CDR3 extends over 19 amino acids. The CDR3 reads CASSYRSLNRISNTGELFF.

The genes are TRBV9 and TRBJ2-1; absent DNA, TCRdb's TRBD1 call cannot be checked. The V gene's germline CDR1 is SGDLS and CDR2 YYNGEE. The CDR3 contains 19 residues. This CDR3 is CASSPAGTGDFLLRNREFF.

The rearrangement uses TRBV6-2 or TRBV6-3 and TRBJ2-1; TCRdb picks TRBD2, but there is no DNA to check that call. Germline CDR1 and CDR2: MNHEY and SVGEGT. CDR3 length: 17 residues. CDR3 sequence reads: CASSYYPLAGSGNEQFF.

The chain employs TRBV29-1 and TRBJ1-2. The V gene's germline CDR1 is SQVTM and CDR2 ANQGSEA. The CDR3 is made up of 11 amino acids. CDR3 in amino acids: CSVKRYGGYTF. Complete variable domain (other parts from reference TRBV29-1 and TRBJ1-2): SAVISQKPSRDICQRGTSLTIQCQVDSQVTMMFWYRQQPGQSLTLIATANQGSEATYESGFVIDKFPISRPNLTFSTLTVSNMSPEDSSIYLCSVKRYGGYTFGSGTRLTVV.

CDR3 protein: CATSRDPASYNEQFF. V usage is TRBV15 and J usage is TRBJ2-1. Germline assignment: CDR1 LNHNV and CDR2 YYDKDF (reference sequence). CDR3 length equals 15 residues.

The V and J genes are TRBV5-6 and TRBJ1-1. The CDR3 is 12 residues long. The germline V gene encodes CDR1 SGHDT and CDR2 YYEEEE. This chain's CDR3 is CASSRFDSEAFF.

The V call is TRBV6-2 or TRBV6-3, the J call TRBJ2-7. CDR3 length: 14 amino acids. In germline, CDR1 is MNHEY, CDR2 SVGEGT. The CDR3 loop reads CASSRPTGSYEQYF.

The chain is built from TRBV12-3 or TRBV12-4 and TRBJ2-7. The CDR3 spans 12 residues. The CDR3 sequence is CASRSPLYEQYF.

The chain recombines TRBV6-6 with TRBJ2-7; the D call from TCRdb, TRBD1, cannot be confirmed without DNA. CDR3 length equals 11 residues. In germline, CDR1 is MNHNY, CDR2 SVGAGI (reference sequence). The CDR3 protein is CASRTGSEQYF.